This T cell receptor beta chain was observed in a study of blood T cell repertoires in COVID-19. Background on the study: COVID-19 samples collected from the United States, Italy and Spain covered acute and convalescent phases. Sample material is recorded as cDNA or gDNA derived from T cells, B-cell-depleted T cells, or PBMCs.

Per the germline V gene, CDR1 is SGHRS and CDR2 is YFSETQ. The CDR3 length is 17 residues. V was clipped by 7 bases and J by 4 bases, with 24 bases between them. Repertoires were generated with immunoSEQ multiplex PCR, while TCRdb's copy carries only in-frame clones and drops some. In the table there are some 240,000 clones, around 80% of which are singletons. The chain joins TRBV5-1 to TRBJ2-1, with D possibly matching TRBD2 (6 bases). What was sequenced was peripheral blood. The receptor's source is a woman aged 70-85 years with acute or convalescent COVID-19. This CDR3 is CASSRDSAGWGYNEQFF. CDR3 nucleotide sequence: TGCGCCAGCTCCCGTGATTCCGCGGGGTGGGGTTACAATGAGCAGTTCTTC.